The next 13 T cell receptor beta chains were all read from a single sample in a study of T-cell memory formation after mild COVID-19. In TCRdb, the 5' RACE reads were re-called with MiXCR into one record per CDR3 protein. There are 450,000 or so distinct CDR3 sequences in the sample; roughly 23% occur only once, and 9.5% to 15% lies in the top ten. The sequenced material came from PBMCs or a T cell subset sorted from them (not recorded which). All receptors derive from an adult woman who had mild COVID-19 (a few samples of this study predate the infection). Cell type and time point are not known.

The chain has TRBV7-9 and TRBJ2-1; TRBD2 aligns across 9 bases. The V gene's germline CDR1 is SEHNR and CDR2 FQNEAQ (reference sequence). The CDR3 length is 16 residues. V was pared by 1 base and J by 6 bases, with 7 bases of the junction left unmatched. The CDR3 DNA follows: TGTGCCAGCAGCTTAGGCCTAGCGGGGATCATCAATGAGCAGTTCTTC. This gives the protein CASSLGLAGIINEQFF.

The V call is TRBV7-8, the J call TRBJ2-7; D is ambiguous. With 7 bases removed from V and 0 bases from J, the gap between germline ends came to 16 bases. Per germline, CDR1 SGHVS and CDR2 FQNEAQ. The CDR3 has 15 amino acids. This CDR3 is CASTLSSLSSYEQYF. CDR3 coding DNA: TGTGCCAGCACCCTATCTTCTTTGAGCTCCTACGAGCAGTACTTC.

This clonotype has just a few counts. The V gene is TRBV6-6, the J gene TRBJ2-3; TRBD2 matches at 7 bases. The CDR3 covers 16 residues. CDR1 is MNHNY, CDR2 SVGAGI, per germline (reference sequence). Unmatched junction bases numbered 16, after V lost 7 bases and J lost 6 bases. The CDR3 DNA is TGTGCCAGCATCAGCCGAGGCGGGAGCCTTGGGGATACGCAGTATTTT. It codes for CASISRGGSLGDTQYF.

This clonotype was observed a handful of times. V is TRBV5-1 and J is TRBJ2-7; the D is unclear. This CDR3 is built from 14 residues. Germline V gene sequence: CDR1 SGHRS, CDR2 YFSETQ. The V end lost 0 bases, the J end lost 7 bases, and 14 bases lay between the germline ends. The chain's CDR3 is CASSLADPVLEQYF. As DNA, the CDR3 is TGCGCCAGCAGCTTGGCCGACCCAGTTCTAGAGCAGTACTTC. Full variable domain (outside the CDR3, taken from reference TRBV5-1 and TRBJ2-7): KAGVTQTPRYLIKTRGQQVTLSCSPISGHRSVSWYQQTPGQGLQFLFEYFSETQRNKGNFPGRFSGRQFSNSRSEMNVSTLELGDSALYLCASSLADPVLEQYFGPGTRLTVT.

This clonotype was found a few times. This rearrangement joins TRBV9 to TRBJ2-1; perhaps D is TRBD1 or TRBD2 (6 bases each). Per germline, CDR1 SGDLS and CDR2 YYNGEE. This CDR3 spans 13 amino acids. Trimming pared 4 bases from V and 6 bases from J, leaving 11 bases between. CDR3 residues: CASSPGGRNEQFF. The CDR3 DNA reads TGTGCCAGCAGCCCCGGGGGCCGCAATGAGCAGTTCTTC.

The CDR3 DNA sequence: TGTGCCAGCTCTTCGGGACAGGTTCAAACTTACGAGCAGTACTTC. Its translation: CASSSGQVQTYEQYF. V gene TRBV18 combines with J gene TRBJ2-7, with 8 bases aligning to TRBD1. The V gene end was trimmed by 6 bases and the J gene end by 4 bases; junction bases not matched to a gene: 11. This CDR3 region has 15 residues. Germline values: CDR1 KGHSH, CDR2 LQKENI.

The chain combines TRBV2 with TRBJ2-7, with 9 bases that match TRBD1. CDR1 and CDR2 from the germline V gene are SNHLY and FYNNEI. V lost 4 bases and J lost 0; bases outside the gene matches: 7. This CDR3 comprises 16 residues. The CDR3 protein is CASSGSPGQGSYEQYF. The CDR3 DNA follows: TGTGCCAGCAGTGGATCCCCGGGACAGGGCTCCTACGAGCAGTACTTC.

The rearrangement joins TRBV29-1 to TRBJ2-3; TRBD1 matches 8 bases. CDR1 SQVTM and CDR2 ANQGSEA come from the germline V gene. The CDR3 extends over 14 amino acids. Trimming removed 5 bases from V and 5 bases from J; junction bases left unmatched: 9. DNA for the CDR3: TGCAGCGTTACCGACTCAGGGGGCGGAGATACGCAGTATTTT. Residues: CSVTDSGGGDTQYF.

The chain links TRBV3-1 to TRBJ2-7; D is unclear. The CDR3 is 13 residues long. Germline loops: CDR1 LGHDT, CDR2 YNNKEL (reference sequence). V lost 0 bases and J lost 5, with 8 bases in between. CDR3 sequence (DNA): TGTGCCAGCAGCCAAGACTACATCCACGAGCAGTACTTC. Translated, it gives CASSQDYIHEQYF.

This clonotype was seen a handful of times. Here the CDR3 reads CASRGTGQETQYF. DNA of the CDR3: TGTGCCAGCAGGGGGACAGGGCAAGAGACCCAGTACTTC. The rearrangement uses TRBV13 and TRBJ2-5; 9 bases map to TRBD1. Per germline, CDR1 PRHDT and CDR2 FYEKMQ (reference sequence). This CDR3 has 13 residues. V trimming: 6 bases; J trimming: 2 bases; junction bases outside the gene matches: 1.

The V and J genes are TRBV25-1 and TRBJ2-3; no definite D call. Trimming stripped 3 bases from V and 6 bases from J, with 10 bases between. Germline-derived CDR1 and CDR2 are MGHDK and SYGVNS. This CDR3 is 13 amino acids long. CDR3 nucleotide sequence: TGTGCCAGCAGTGACCAAAGGGCGGATACGCAGTATTTT. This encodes CASSDQRADTQYF.

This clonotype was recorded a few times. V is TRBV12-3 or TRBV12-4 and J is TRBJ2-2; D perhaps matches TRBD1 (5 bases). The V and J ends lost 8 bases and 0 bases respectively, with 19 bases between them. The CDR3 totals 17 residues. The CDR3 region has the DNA TGTGCCAGCTCAAGAAGGGGCGGACACGCGAACACCGGGGAGCTGTTTTTT. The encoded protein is CASSRRGGHANTGELFF.

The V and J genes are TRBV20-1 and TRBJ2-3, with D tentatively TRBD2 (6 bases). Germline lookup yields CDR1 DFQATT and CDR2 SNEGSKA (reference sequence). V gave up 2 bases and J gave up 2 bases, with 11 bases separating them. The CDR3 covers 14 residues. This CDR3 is CSARQGGSTDTQYF. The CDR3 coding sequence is TGCAGTGCTAGACAGGGAGGTTCCACAGATACGCAGTATTTT.